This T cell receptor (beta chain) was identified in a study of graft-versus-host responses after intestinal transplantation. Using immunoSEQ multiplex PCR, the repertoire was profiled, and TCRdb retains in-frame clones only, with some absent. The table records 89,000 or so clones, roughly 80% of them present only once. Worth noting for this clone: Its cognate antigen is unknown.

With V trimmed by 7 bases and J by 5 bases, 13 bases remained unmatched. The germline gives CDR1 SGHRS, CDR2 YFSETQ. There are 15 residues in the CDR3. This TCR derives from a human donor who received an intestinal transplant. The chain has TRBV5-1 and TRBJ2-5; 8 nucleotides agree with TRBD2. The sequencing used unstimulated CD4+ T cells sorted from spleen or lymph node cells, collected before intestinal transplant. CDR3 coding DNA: TGCGCCAGCTCATTCGCCGGGACTAGTAGCGAGACCCAGTACTTC. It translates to CASSFAGTSSETQYF.